These 9 T cell receptor beta chains were all obtained from the same sample, sequenced in a study of beta chain features in type 1 diabetes. The study reverse transcribed the entire isolated RNA, so it sequenced expressed TCRB transcripts. Method: immunoSEQ multiplex PCR; TCRdb's copy keeps in-frame clones and lacks some. The data show more than 150,000 clones, roughly 10% seen once. The sample consisted of central memory CD4+ T cells from blood. Receptor source: a man between 18 and 29 years old in good health.

J is TRBJ2-1 and V is TRBV5-1, with D perhaps TRBD2 (5 bases). The CDR3 covers 15 residues. Trimming took 0 bases from V and 4 from J, leaving 11 bases between them. Germline values: CDR1 SGHRS, CDR2 YFSETQ. This CDR3 is CASSLVAGPYNEQFF. CDR3 coding DNA: TGCGCCAGCAGCTTGGTTGCGGGCCCTTACAATGAGCAGTTCTTC.

The CDR3 nucleotides are TGTGCCAGCAGCTTAGAGGGAACAGGCTACACCTTC. Its protein is CASSLEGTGYTF. The chain has TRBV11-3 and TRBJ1-2; D unresolved. V gave up 0 bases and J gave up 8 bases, with 7 bases separating them. This CDR3 comprises 12 residues. CDR1 and CDR2 (germline): SGHNT, YENEEA.

The V and J genes are TRBV5-6 and TRBJ1-2, with 7 bases aligning to TRBD1. J lost 2 bases, V lost 2 bases, and 9 bases had no gene match. This CDR3 has 16 amino acids. Germline V gene lookup returns CDR1 SGHDT and CDR2 YYEEEE. The CDR3, as DNA: TGTGCCAGCAGCTTCAGAAGTACAGGGGACAACTATGGCTACACCTTC. As protein: CASSFRSTGDNYGYTF.

The CDR3 nucleotides are TGTGCCTGGACCCCCGCGGGAAATTCACCCCTCCACTTT. Amino acids: CAWTPAGNSPLHF. V and J are TRBV30 and TRBJ1-6; D is unclear. Germline CDR1 GTSNPN, CDR2 SVGIG (reference sequence). Between the trimmed V and J ends, which lost 4 bases and 7 bases, there was a span of 11 bases. The CDR3 has 13 residues.

The chain recombines TRBV28 with TRBJ2-7; TRBD1 aligns across 10 bases. Germline assignment: CDR1 MDHEN and CDR2 SYDVKM. The CDR3 loop spans 14 amino acids. V was pared by 5 bases and J by 3 bases, with 4 bases of the junction left unmatched. The CDR3: CASSRDRGLYEQYF. The CDR3 region has the DNA TGTGCCAGCAGTCGGGACAGGGGACTCTACGAGCAGTACTTC.

This clone was counted between two and nine times. This chain joins TRBV29-1 and TRBJ1-2, with D uncertain. With 2 bases removed from V and 8 bases from J, the gap between germline ends came to 12 bases. CDR1 SQVTM and CDR2 ANQGSEA come from the germline V gene. The CDR3 extends over 12 amino acids. DNA for the CDR3: TGCAGCGTTGAAAAAGGGCGGTGGGGCTACACCTTC. It encodes CSVEKGRWGYTF. Together with reference TRBV29-1 and TRBJ1-2, the CDR3 gives the full variable domain: SAVISQKPSRDICQRGTSLTIQCQVDSQVTMMFWYRQQPGQSLTLIATANQGSEATYESGFVIDKFPISRPNLTFSTLTVSNMSPEDSSIYLCSVEKGRWGYTFGSGTRLTVV.

The rearrangement links TRBV5-1 to TRBJ2-4, with D perhaps matching TRBD2 (6 bases). Germline CDR1 and CDR2: SGHRS and YFSETQ. Trimming left V 4 bases short and J 11 bases short, with 19 bases between. CDR3 size: 14 residues. The chain's CDR3 is CASSPVGGLPLQYF. CDR3 nucleotide sequence: TGCGCCAGCAGCCCCGTCGGGGGACTCCCCCTTCAGTACTTC.

The V call is TRBV2, the J call TRBJ2-5, with 10 positions matching TRBD1. CDR3 length: 15 amino acids. The germline CDR1 and CDR2 sequences are SNHLY and FYNNEI. After removal of 7 bases from V and 2 bases from J, the junction contained 7 bases not matched to a gene. The CDR3 here is CASTRQGAVQETQYF. The CDR3 nucleotides are TGTGCCAGCACACGACAGGGGGCCGTTCAAGAGACCCAGTACTTC.

The J gene is TRBJ2-2, the V gene TRBV4-3; no clear D gene. Germline V gene lookup returns CDR1 LGHNA and CDR2 YSLEER. Trimming removed 0 bases from V and 1 base from J, with 6 bases in between. The CDR3 consists of 15 residues. CDR3 coding DNA: TGCGCCAGCAGCCAAGATCCAGGGAACACCGGGGAGCTGTTTTTT. This codes for CASSQDPGNTGELFF.